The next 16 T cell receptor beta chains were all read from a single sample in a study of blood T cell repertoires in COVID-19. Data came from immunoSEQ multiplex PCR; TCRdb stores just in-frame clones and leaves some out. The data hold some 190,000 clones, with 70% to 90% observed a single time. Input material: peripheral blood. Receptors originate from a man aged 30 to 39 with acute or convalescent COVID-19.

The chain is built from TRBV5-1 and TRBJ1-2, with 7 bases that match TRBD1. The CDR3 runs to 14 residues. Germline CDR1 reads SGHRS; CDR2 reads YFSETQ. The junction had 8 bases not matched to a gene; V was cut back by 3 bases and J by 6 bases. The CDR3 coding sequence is TGCGCCAGCAGCTGGGGGACAGCCCAACATGGCTACACCTTC. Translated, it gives CASSWGTAQHGYTF.

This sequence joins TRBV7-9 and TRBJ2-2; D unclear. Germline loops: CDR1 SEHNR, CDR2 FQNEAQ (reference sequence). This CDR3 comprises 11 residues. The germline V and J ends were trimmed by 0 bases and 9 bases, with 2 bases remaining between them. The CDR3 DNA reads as TGTGCCAGCAGCTTAGCCAGGGAGCTGTTTTTT. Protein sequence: CASSLARELFF.

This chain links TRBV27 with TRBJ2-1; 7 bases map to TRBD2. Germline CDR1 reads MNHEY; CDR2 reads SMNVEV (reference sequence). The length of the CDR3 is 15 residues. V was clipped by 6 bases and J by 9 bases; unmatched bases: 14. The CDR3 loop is CASSPRTSRRFEQFF. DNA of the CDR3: TGTGCCAGCAGCCCTAGGACTAGTAGACGCTTTGAGCAGTTCTTC.

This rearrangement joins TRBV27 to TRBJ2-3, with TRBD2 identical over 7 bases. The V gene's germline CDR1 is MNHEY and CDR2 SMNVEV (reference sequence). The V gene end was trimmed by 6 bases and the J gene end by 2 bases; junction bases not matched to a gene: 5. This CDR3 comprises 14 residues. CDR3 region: CASRRGIYTDTQYF. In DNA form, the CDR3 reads TGTGCCAGCAGGCGGGGGATTTACACAGATACGCAGTATTTT.

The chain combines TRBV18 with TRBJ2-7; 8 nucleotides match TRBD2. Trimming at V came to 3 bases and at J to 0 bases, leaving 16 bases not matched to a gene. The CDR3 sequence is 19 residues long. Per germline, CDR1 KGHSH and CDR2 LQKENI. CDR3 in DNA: TGTGCCAGCTCACCGACCCCCCCGATAGGAGCGGGGGCCTCCTACGAGCAGTACTTC. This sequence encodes CASSPTPPIGAGASYEQYF.

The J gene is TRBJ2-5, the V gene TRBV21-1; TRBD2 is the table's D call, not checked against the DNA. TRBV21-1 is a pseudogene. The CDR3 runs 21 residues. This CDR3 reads CASSTVQGTSGRIGGGETQYF. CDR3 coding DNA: TGTGCCAGCAGCACGGTACAAGGGACTAGCGGGAGGATCGGAGGTGGGGAGACCCAGTACTTC.

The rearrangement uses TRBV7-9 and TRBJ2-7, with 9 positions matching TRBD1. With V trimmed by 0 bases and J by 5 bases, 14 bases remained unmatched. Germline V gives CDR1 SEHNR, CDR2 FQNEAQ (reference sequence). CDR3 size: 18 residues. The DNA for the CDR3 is TGTGCCAGCAGCTTAGCAGTTTATAGGACAGGGGTCCCCCACGAGCAGTACTTC. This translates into CASSLAVYRTGVPHEQYF. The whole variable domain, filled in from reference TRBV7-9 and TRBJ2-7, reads DTGVSQNPRHKITKRGQNVTFRCDPISEHNRLYWYRQTLGQGPEFLTYFQNEAQLEKSRLLSDRFSAERPKGSFSTLEIQRTEQGDSAMYLCASSLAVYRTGVPHEQYFGPGTRLTVT.

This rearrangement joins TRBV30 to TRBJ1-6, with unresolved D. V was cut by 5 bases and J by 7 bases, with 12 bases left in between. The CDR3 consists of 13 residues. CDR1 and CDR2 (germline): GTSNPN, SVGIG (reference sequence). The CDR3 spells CAWGSQANSPLHF. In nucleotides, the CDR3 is TGTGCCTGGGGGAGTCAAGCCAATTCACCCCTCCACTTT.

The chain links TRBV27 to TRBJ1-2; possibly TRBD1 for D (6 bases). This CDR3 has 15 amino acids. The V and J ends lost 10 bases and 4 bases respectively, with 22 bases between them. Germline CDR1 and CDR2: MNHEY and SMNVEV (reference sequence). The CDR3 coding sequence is TGTGCCACCTCAATGCGGGGGCGCGACAGCTATGGCTACACCTTC. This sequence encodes CATSMRGRDSYGYTF.

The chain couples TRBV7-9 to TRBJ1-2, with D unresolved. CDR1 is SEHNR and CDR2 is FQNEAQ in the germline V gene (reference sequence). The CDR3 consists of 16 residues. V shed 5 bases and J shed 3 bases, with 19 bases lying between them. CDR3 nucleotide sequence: TGTGCCAGCAGCGGAATCGAGGCCACCCTTCACTATGGCTACACCTTC. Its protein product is CASSGIEATLHYGYTF.

The chain's CDR3 is CASTGTRGTEAFF. CDR3 DNA: TGTGCCAGCACTGGGACTCGGGGCACTGAAGCTTTCTTT. The chain recombines TRBV2 with TRBJ1-1; weak D call: TRBD1 (5 bases). CDR1 is SNHLY, CDR2 FYNNEI, per germline. This CDR3 is built from 13 residues. V was pared by 7 bases and J by 4 bases, with 13 bases between.

CDR3 in amino acids: CASSPTAGDGYTF. CDR3 sequence (DNA): TGTGCCAGCTCACCTACGGCAGGGGACGGCTACACCTTC. The gene calls are TRBV18 and TRBJ1-2; possible D gene TRBD1, 6 bases. V lost 3 bases, J lost 8 bases, and 13 bases lay in between. Germline CDR1 KGHSH, CDR2 LQKENI. CDR3 size: 13 residues.

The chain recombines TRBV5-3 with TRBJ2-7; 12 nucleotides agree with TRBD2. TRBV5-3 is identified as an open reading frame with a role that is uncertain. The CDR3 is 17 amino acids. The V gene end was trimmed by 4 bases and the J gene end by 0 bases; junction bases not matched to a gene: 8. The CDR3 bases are TGTGCCAGAAGCCCCTGGACTAGCGGGGTTAGCTCCTACGAGCAGTACTTC. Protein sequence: CARSPWTSGVSSYEQYF.

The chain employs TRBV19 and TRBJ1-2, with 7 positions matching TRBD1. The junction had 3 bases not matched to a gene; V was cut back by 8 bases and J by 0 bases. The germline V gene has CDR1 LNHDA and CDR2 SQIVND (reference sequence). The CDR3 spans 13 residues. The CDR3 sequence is CASGTVANYGYTF. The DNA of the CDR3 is TGTGCCAGTGGGACAGTAGCTAACTATGGCTACACCTTC.

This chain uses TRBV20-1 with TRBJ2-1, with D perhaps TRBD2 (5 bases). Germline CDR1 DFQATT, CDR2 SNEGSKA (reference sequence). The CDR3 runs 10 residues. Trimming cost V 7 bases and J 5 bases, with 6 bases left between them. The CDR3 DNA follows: TGCAGTGGAGGGCACAATGAGCAGTTCTTC. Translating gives CSGGHNEQFF.

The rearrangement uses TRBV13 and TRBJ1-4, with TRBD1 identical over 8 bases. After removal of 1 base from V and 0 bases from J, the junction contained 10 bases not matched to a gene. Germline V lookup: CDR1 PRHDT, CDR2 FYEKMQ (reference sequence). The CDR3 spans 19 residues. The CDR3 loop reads CASSLEGDRNTATNEKLFF. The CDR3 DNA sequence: TGTGCCAGCAGCTTAGAGGGGGACAGGAATACCGCAACTAATGAAAAACTGTTTTTT.